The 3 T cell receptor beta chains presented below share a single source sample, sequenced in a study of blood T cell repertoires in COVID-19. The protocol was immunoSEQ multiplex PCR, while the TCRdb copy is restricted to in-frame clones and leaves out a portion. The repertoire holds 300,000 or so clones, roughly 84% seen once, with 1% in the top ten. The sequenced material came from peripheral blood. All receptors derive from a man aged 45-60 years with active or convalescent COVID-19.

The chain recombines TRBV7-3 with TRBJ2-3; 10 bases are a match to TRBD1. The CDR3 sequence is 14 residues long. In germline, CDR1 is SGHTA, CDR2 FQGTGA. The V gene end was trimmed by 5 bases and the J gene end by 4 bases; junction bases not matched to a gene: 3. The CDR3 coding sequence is TGTGCCAGCAGCCCGACAGGGGGCGCAGATACGCAGTATTTT. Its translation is CASSPTGGADTQYF.

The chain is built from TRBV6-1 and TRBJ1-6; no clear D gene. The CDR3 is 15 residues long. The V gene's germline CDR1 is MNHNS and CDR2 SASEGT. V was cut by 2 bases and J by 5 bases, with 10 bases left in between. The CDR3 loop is CASSELSPDNSPLHF. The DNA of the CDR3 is TGTGCCAGCAGTGAATTGTCCCCGGATAATTCACCCCTCCACTTT.

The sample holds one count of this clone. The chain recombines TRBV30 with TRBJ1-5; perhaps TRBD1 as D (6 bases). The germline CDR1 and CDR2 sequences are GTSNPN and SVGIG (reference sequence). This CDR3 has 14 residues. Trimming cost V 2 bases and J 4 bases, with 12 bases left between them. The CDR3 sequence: CAWSPQGLNQPQHF. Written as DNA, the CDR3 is TGTGCCTGGAGTCCACAGGGTCTAAATCAGCCCCAGCATTTT. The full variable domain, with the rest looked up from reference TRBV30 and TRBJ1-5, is SQTIHQWPATLVQPVGSPLSLECTVEGTSNPNLYWYRQAAGRGLQLLFYSVGIGQISSEVPQNLSASRPQDRQFILSSKKLLLSDSGFYLCAWSPQGLNQPQHFGDGTRLSIL.